The next 22 T cell receptor beta chains were all read from a single sample in a study of T cells after yellow fever vaccination. Via MiXCR, TCRdb re-called the 5' RACE reads, giving one row per CDR3 protein. The sample includes about 340,000 distinct CDR3 sequences, around 12% of them seen just once. The starting material was CD4+ T cells sorted from PBMCs, obtained 15 days after the yellow fever booster vaccination. The receptors shown here come from a man aged 18-30 years who received the YFV17D yellow fever vaccine.

This clonotype appeared a few times. The chain combines TRBV4-2 with TRBJ2-3; D might be TRBD1 (6 bases). In germline, CDR1 is LGHNA, CDR2 YNFKEQ. V lost 4 bases to trimming and J lost 7 bases, with 12 bases between them. This CDR3 is 13 amino acids long. Here the CDR3 reads CASSPRTANTQYF. The CDR3 DNA reads TGTGCCAGCAGCCCCCGGACAGCCAATACGCAGTATTTT.

The V call is TRBV7-9, the J call TRBJ1-1; D is unclear. Germline-derived CDR1 and CDR2 are SEHNR and FQNEAQ (reference sequence). The CDR3 is 14 amino acids. V lost 5 bases and J 3 bases, leaving 13 bases between the germline ends. As DNA, the CDR3 is TGTGCCAGCAGCCCCCGGTTGTTAGACACTGAAGCTTTCTTT. It translates to CASSPRLLDTEAFF.

This clonotype was recorded many times. CDR3 loop: CASSGIGFGSGELFF. The CDR3 DNA follows: TGCGCCAGCAGCGGGATAGGGTTCGGGTCCGGGGAGCTGTTTTTT. The rearrangement uses TRBV5-1 and TRBJ2-2; D uncertain. Germline assignment: CDR1 SGHRS and CDR2 YFSETQ. CDR3 length equals 15 residues. Trimming removed 4 bases at V and 6 bases at J, with 16 bases between. The full variable domain, in which reference TRBV5-1 and TRBJ2-2 provide the parts outside the CDR3, is KAGVTQTPRYLIKTRGQQVTLSCSPISGHRSVSWYQQTPGQGLQFLFEYFSETQRNKGNFPGRFSGRQFSNSRSEMNVSTLELGDSALYLCASSGIGFGSGELFFGEGSRLTVL.

The chain uses TRBV20-1 and TRBJ2-7; no definite D call. Germline V gives CDR1 DFQATT, CDR2 SNEGSKA (reference sequence). This CDR3 region has 14 residues. The ends were cut back, 5 bases at V and 4 bases at J, with 18 bases in the middle. CDR3: CSAPGRAGRYEQYF. Written as DNA, the CDR3 is TGCAGTGCTCCCGGTAGGGCAGGCCGATACGAGCAGTACTTC.

Concerning this clonotype: One end of the junction does not line up with germline, which may come from a read error. This rearrangement joins TRBV5-6 to TRBJ2-3; TRBD2 is a possible D gene (6 bases). This CDR3 is built from 16 residues. Germline V gene lookup returns CDR1 SGHDT and CDR2 YYEEEE. Here the CDR3 reads CASSLGGVRATDKQYF. For the CDR3, the DNA is TGTGCCAGCAGCTTGGGGGGGGTGAGGGCTACAGATAAGCAGTATTTT. The entire variable domain, with the rest obtained from reference TRBV5-6 and TRBJ2-3, is as follows: DAGVTQSPTHLIKTRGQQVTLRCSPKSGHDTVSWYQQALGQGPQFIFQYYEEEERQRGNFPDRFSGHQFPNYSSELNVNALLLGDSALYLCASSLGGVRATDKQYFGPGTRLTVL.

This clonotype was seen only a few times. The chain is built from TRBV20-1 and TRBJ2-3; a weak D match, TRBD1 (6 bases). Germline assignment: CDR1 DFQATT and CDR2 SNEGSKA (reference sequence). CDR3 length: 13 amino acids. V gave up 4 bases and J gave up 6 bases, with 14 bases separating them. CDR3 in amino acids: CSATQGLVDTQYF. Written as DNA, the CDR3 is TGCAGTGCTACCCAGGGGCTGGTGGATACGCAGTATTTT.

This clonotype was seen many times. The V gene is TRBV20-1, the J gene TRBJ1-1; no reliable D call. V was trimmed by 3 bases and J by 10 bases, leaving 9 bases between them. Germline values: CDR1 DFQATT, CDR2 SNEGSKA (reference sequence). The CDR3 runs 10 residues. CDR3 protein: CSASAARAFF. CDR3 nucleotides: TGCAGTGCTAGTGCTGCGCGAGCTTTCTTT.

V and J are TRBV9 and TRBJ1-6; D may be TRBD1 (5 bases). CDR3 length: 14 residues. Trimming took 1 base from V and 8 from J, leaving 10 bases between them. Germline CDR1 is SGDLS and CDR2 is YYNGEE. CDR3 loop: CASSVSGGDSPLHF. CDR3 DNA: TGTGCCAGCAGCGTATCTGGGGGGGATTCACCCCTCCACTTT.

This clonotype was observed many times. V is TRBV4-3 and J is TRBJ1-2, with 9 positions matching TRBD1. CDR3 length equals 15 residues. Germline V CDR1 and CDR2: LGHNA, YSLEER. J gave up 3 bases and V 0 bases, and 2 bases lay outside the gene matches. CDR3 in amino acids: CASSQDRDRDYGYTF. The CDR3 DNA follows: TGCGCCAGCAGCCAAGATCGGGACAGGGACTATGGCTACACCTTC.

This CDR3 reads CSAGGGNKLFF. CDR3 coding DNA: TGCAGTGCTGGCGGGGGAAATAAACTGTTTTTT. J is TRBJ1-4 and V is TRBV20-1; TRBD1 is a possible D gene (5 bases). The CDR3 totals 11 residues. Germline loops: CDR1 DFQATT, CDR2 SNEGSKA (reference sequence). V was cut by 5 bases and J by 11 bases, with 12 bases left in between.

The genes are TRBV10-3 and TRBJ1-1, with unresolved D. This CDR3 is 12 amino acids long. From germline, CDR1 is ENHRY and CDR2 SYGVKD. The germline V and J ends were trimmed by 2 bases and 6 bases, with 7 bases remaining between them. The CDR3: CAISEGVSEAFF. The CDR3 region has the DNA TGTGCCATCAGTGAGGGGGTATCTGAAGCTTTCTTT.

This clonotype occurred a few times. The J gene is TRBJ1-1, the V gene TRBV5-1; tentative D call: TRBD1 (5 bases). V was pared by 6 bases and J by 1 base, with 13 bases between. The CDR3 consists of 14 residues. Germline CDR1 and CDR2: SGHRS and YFSETQ. CDR3 loop: CASKGETANTEAFF. CDR3 bases: TGCGCCAGCAAAGGGGAGACAGCGAACACTGAAGCTTTCTTT. The full variable domain, in which reference TRBV5-1 and TRBJ1-1 provide the parts outside the CDR3, is KAGVTQTPRYLIKTRGQQVTLSCSPISGHRSVSWYQQTPGQGLQFLFEYFSETQRNKGNFPGRFSGRQFSNSRSEMNVSTLELGDSALYLCASKGETANTEAFFGQGTRLTVV.

This clonotype was seen at least ten times. One end of the junction does not line up with germline, which may come from a read error. V and J are TRBV12-3 or TRBV12-4 and TRBJ2-1; D not resolved. This CDR3 is built from 11 residues. CDR3 sequence (DNA): TGCGCCAGCAGCCAATACAATGAGCAGTTCTTC. It is translated as CASSQYNEQFF.

This clonotype was found many times. The chain joins TRBV6-5 to TRBJ2-2, with D unclear. Germline values: CDR1 MNHEY, CDR2 SVGAGI. The CDR3 runs to 15 residues. The germline V and J ends were trimmed by 6 bases and 0 bases, with 11 bases remaining between them. Written as DNA, the CDR3 is TGTGCCAGCAGAGCCTCGGCCGCGAACACCGGGGAGCTGTTTTTT. Translation: CASRASAANTGELFF.

The chain is built from TRBV5-1 and TRBJ2-2; tentative D call: TRBD1 (5 bases). V shed 7 bases and J shed 0 bases, with 13 bases lying between them. Germline lookup yields CDR1 SGHRS and CDR2 YFSETQ. The CDR3 sequence is 15 residues long. The CDR3, as DNA: TGCGCCAGCGCCCAGGGCCCAACGAACACCGGGGAGCTGTTTTTT. Amino acids: CASAQGPTNTGELFF.

This clonotype was found many times. The rearrangement joins TRBV20-1 to TRBJ2-3, with 11 bases aligning to TRBD2. The V gene end was trimmed by 3 bases and the J gene end by 4 bases; junction bases not matched to a gene: 3. Germline V gene lookup returns CDR1 DFQATT and CDR2 SNEGSKA (reference sequence). The CDR3 runs 14 residues. The CDR3 loop is CSASDSGGADTQYF. In DNA form, the CDR3 reads TGCAGTGCTAGTGATAGCGGGGGGGCAGATACGCAGTATTTT.

This clonotype was seen only a few times. This chain joins TRBV7-8 and TRBJ1-2, with 7 bases identical to TRBD1. The CDR3 covers 14 residues. J lost 4 bases, V lost 5 bases, and 7 bases had no gene match. Germline CDR1 and CDR2: SGHVS and FQNEAQ. CDR3 amino acids: CASSADRDSYGYTF. DNA for the CDR3: TGTGCCAGCAGCGCAGACAGGGACAGCTATGGCTACACCTTC.

This clonotype has a count of ten or more. This chain uses TRBV5-1 with TRBJ2-2, with a possible D match to TRBD1 (5 bases). CDR1 and CDR2 from the germline V gene are SGHRS and YFSETQ. The V end was cut by 0 bases, the J end by 1 base, with 16 bases between. CDR3 length equals 18 residues. The CDR3 sequence: CASSLESGRGWNTGELFF. DNA of the CDR3: TGCGCCAGCAGCTTGGAATCTGGTAGGGGCTGGAACACCGGGGAGCTGTTTTTT.

The chain uses TRBV15 and TRBJ1-5; no clear D gene. Germline V lookup: CDR1 LNHNV, CDR2 YYDKDF (reference sequence). V shed 2 bases and J shed 5 bases, with 13 bases lying between them. This CDR3 contains 15 residues. As DNA, the CDR3 is TGTGCCACCAGCAGACGTGACAAGCCAGATCAGCCCCAGCATTTT. It yields the protein CATSRRDKPDQPQHF. Drawing the rest from reference TRBV15 and TRBJ1-5, the complete variable domain is DAMVIQNPRYQVTQFGKPVTLSCSQTLNHNVMYWYQQKSSQAPKLLFHYYDKDFNNEADTPDNFQSRRPNTSFCFLDIRSPGLGDTAMYLCATSRRDKPDQPQHFGDGTRLSIL.

The chain links TRBV18 to TRBJ1-5; no reliable D call. The CDR3 runs 13 residues. The V gene's germline CDR1 is KGHSH and CDR2 LQKENI. The V and J ends lost 4 bases and 7 bases respectively, with 11 bases between them. CDR3 sequence: CASSRGVSQPQHF. CDR3 DNA sequence: TGTGCCAGCTCACGCGGAGTTTCCCAGCCCCAGCATTTT.

This clonotype was detected ten times or more. The chain combines TRBV5-1 with TRBJ2-1; D remains ambiguous. The V end was cut by 4 bases, the J end by 7 bases, with 15 bases between. CDR1 is SGHRS, CDR2 YFSETQ, per germline. The CDR3 extends over 14 amino acids. For the CDR3, the DNA is TGCGCCAGCAGCCATAGATTCGACGGGAATGAGCAGTTCTTC. Its translation is CASSHRFDGNEQFF.

This rearrangement joins TRBV7-2 to TRBJ2-5; possibly TRBD2 for D (6 bases). The germline gives CDR1 SGHTA, CDR2 FQGNSA. Trimming stripped 5 bases from V and 1 base from J, with 14 bases between. This CDR3 is built from 15 residues. CDR3 sequence reads: CASSIGGAGQETQYF. The CDR3, as DNA: TGTGCCAGCAGCATAGGAGGGGCGGGCCAAGAGACCCAGTACTTC.